Each of the 27 T cell receptor beta chains below was sequenced from the same sample in a study of human T cells and chemical hapten exposure. Described time point: patch test 2, 6 weeks after DPC sensitization. Described treatment: therapeutic diphenylcyclopropenone sensitization with weekly scalp DPC. Via MiXCR, TCRdb re-called the RACE reads, giving one row per CDR3 protein. Among 360,000 or so distinct CDR3 sequences listed, about 6% were seen once. This material consisted of whole blood, taken in connection with sensitization to the hapten diphenylcyclopropenone (DPC). The receptor source for this set is a young woman with alopecia areata. Some clones in this sample may be carry-over from other donors' samples.

This clonotype was detected a few times. The rearrangement links TRBV20-1 to TRBJ1-3; 10 nucleotides line up with TRBD1. Losses at the gene ends were 6 bases for V and 8 bases for J; bases not matched to a gene: 10. This CDR3 has 14 amino acids. Germline V gene sequence: CDR1 DFQATT, CDR2 SNEGSKA (reference sequence). The CDR3 sequence: CSATPGQGRDTIYF. The CDR3 nucleotides read TGCAGTGCCACCCCGGGACAGGGGCGGGACACCATATATTTT.

This rearrangement joins TRBV5-1 to TRBJ1-6, with TRBD1 matching over 10 bases. The CDR3 runs 16 residues. Unmatched junction bases numbered 8, after V lost 4 bases and J lost 7 bases. Per the germline V gene, CDR1 is SGHRS and CDR2 is YFSETQ. The CDR3 spells CASSKGQGNGNSPLHF. The CDR3, as DNA: TGCGCCAGCAGCAAGGGACAGGGGAATGGAAATTCACCCCTCCACTTT.

The V and J genes are TRBV6-6 and TRBJ2-3; a possible D gene is TRBD2 (6 bases). The CDR3 is made up of 15 amino acids. Germline V CDR1 and CDR2: MNHNY, SVGAGI (reference sequence). The V and J ends lost 2 bases and 2 bases respectively, with 11 bases between them. CDR3 coding DNA: TGTGCCAGCAGTTACGGCGCGGGGAACACAGATACGCAGTATTTT. It encodes CASSYGAGNTDTQYF.

This clonotype was counted between two and nine times. This chain connects TRBV5-1 to TRBJ1-1; possible D gene TRBD1, 6 bases. Germline V gene sequence: CDR1 SGHRS, CDR2 YFSETQ. The CDR3 is 15 residues long. V dropped 0 bases and J dropped 4 bases, with 13 bases sitting between them. The CDR3 DNA follows: TGCGCCAGCAGCTTGGCAAGTGGGACACCCACTGAAGCTTTCTTT. Translation gives CASSLASGTPTEAFF.

The genes are TRBV5-4 and TRBJ2-5; 10 bases match TRBD2. The CDR3 loop spans 18 amino acids. After removal of 3 bases from V and 5 bases from J, the junction contained 16 bases not matched to a gene. Germline assignment: CDR1 SGHNT and CDR2 YYREEE (reference sequence). As DNA, the CDR3 is TGTGCCAGCAGCTCTTATGCTCGAGCGGGGGGGCCACGTGAGACCCAGTACTTC. Protein: CASSSYARAGGPRETQYF.

This clonotype has more than one count but fewer than ten. The CDR3 nucleotides are TGCGCCAGCAGCCAAGCAGGGTCCGACGAGCAGTACTTC. Protein sequence: CASSQAGSDEQYF. The chain recombines TRBV4-3 with TRBJ2-7; a possible D gene is TRBD1 (5 bases). The CDR3 is 13 amino acids. The V end was cut by 1 base, the J end by 5 bases, with 9 bases between. The germline gives CDR1 LGHNA, CDR2 YSLEER.

J is TRBJ2-3 and V is TRBV7-9; D may match TRBD1 or TRBD2 (5 bases each). Per germline, CDR1 SEHNR and CDR2 FQNEAQ (reference sequence). CDR3 length: 15 amino acids. V was cut by 5 bases and J by 2 bases, with 14 bases left in between. The CDR3 sequence: CASSEGQGVTDTQYF. The DNA of the CDR3 is TGTGCCAGCAGCGAGGGGCAGGGAGTCACAGATACGCAGTATTTT.

This chain joins TRBV7-2 and TRBJ2-2; 7 positions agree with TRBD1. CDR3 length: 15 residues. V shed 0 bases and J 4 bases; nucleotides not matched to a gene: 2. Germline values: CDR1 SGHTA, CDR2 FQGNSA. CDR3 bases: TGTGCCAGCAGCTTAGCGGGGACAGTCACCGGGGAGCTGTTTTTT. Encoded protein: CASSLAGTVTGELFF.

Points on this clonotype: The junction differs from germline at one of its ends, possibly a read error. The J gene is TRBJ1-2, the V gene TRBV28; 7 bases are shared with TRBD1. Germline lookup yields CDR1 MDHEN and CDR2 SYDVKM. This CDR3 region has 15 residues. The CDR3 bases are TGTGCCAGCAGTTTACCAGGACAGGCAACCTATGACTACACCTTC. This gives the protein CASSLPGQATYDYTF.

The rearrangement uses TRBV10-3 and TRBJ2-3, with 9 bases fitting TRBD2. V was clipped by 0 bases and J by 2 bases; unmatched bases: 9. This CDR3 comprises 18 residues. Per the germline V gene, CDR1 is ENHRY and CDR2 is SYGVKD. CDR3 nucleotides: TGTGCCATCAGTGAGTCCCTTTTAGCGGGGGCTTTCACAGATACGCAGTATTTT. It encodes CAISESLLAGAFTDTQYF.

The chain links TRBV2 to TRBJ2-3; the D call may be TRBD1 or TRBD2 (5 bases each). Germline V lookup: CDR1 SNHLY, CDR2 FYNNEI. The CDR3 length is 12 residues. V lost 3 bases and J lost 10, with 11 bases in between. CDR3 sequence: CASSDRGVAQYF. Here the CDR3 DNA reads TGTGCCAGCAGTGATAGAGGGGTTGCGCAGTATTTT.

There are many counts of this clonotype. The chain has TRBV28 and TRBJ2-7, with D possibly matching TRBD1 (6 bases). The CDR3 covers 14 residues. Germline-derived CDR1 and CDR2 are MDHEN and SYDVKM. V was cut by 5 bases and J by 0 bases, with 11 bases left in between. The CDR3 bases are TGTGCCAGCAGTGGACCGGGACACTCCTACGAGCAGTACTTC. It is translated as CASSGPGHSYEQYF. The variable domain in full, with the rest retrieved from reference TRBV28 and TRBJ2-7, is DVKVTQSSRYLVKRTGEKVFLECVQDMDHENMFWYRQDPGLGLRLIYFSYDVKMKEKGDIPEGYSVSREKKERFSLILESASTNQTSMYLCASSGPGHSYEQYFGPGTRLTVT.

This chain uses TRBV20-1 with TRBJ1-6; TRBD1 might be the D (5 bases). CDR1 is DFQATT and CDR2 is SNEGSKA in the germline V gene (reference sequence). The CDR3 is 16 residues long. V was shortened by 6 bases and J by 3 bases, with 18 bases between the two germline ends. The CDR3 reads CSAPVGGNRYNSPLHF. The CDR3 DNA sequence: TGCAGTGCCCCAGTGGGGGGAAACCGCTATAATTCACCCCTCCACTTT.

This clonotype turned up a few times. This rearrangement joins TRBV4-2 to TRBJ1-1; D gene unclear. V was shortened by 5 bases and J by 5 bases, with 12 bases between the two germline ends. CDR1 is LGHNA and CDR2 is YNFKEQ in the germline V gene. The CDR3 has 13 amino acids. Written as DNA, the CDR3 is TGTGCCAGCAGCTCCCTGCCGATAACTGAAGCTTTCTTT. Translated, it gives CASSSLPITEAFF.

This clonotype was observed a handful of times. V usage is TRBV20-1 and J usage is TRBJ1-3; TRBD1 matches at 7 bases. The CDR3 runs to 14 residues. V shed 6 bases and J 4 bases; nucleotides not matched to a gene: 9. CDR1 is DFQATT and CDR2 is SNEGSKA in the germline V gene (reference sequence). CDR3 region: CSALTSGQGNTIYF. The CDR3 DNA reads TGCAGTGCCTTAACGTCGGGACAGGGAAACACCATATATTTT.

This clonotype came up a few times. The rearrangement joins TRBV5-5 to TRBJ2-3; 12 nucleotides align to TRBD2. CDR3 size: 15 residues. The V gene's germline CDR1 is SGHKS and CDR2 YYEKEE (reference sequence). The junction had 3 bases not matched to a gene; V was cut back by 1 base and J by 6 bases. In DNA, the CDR3 is TGTGCCAGCAGCTTGCTAGCGGGGGGGATGGATACGCAGTATTTT. Its translation: CASSLLAGGMDTQYF.

This clonotype was seen a handful of times. The chain employs TRBV5-1 and TRBJ1-5; a possible D gene is TRBD1 (5 bases). Trimming pared 0 bases from V and 3 bases from J, leaving 10 bases between. This CDR3 spans 15 amino acids. Germline CDR1 and CDR2: SGHRS and YFSETQ. This chain's CDR3 is CASSLEGQSNQPQHF. CDR3 DNA sequence: TGCGCCAGCAGCTTGGAGGGGCAGTCCAATCAGCCCCAGCATTTT.

This clonotype was counted at least ten times. The gene calls are TRBV4-3 and TRBJ1-2, with D tentatively TRBD1 (5 bases). V shed 1 base and J shed 2 bases, with 11 bases lying between them. Germline V lookup: CDR1 LGHNA, CDR2 YSLEER. The CDR3 runs to 15 residues. The CDR3 DNA reads as TGCGCCAGCAGCCAAGTGGGGCTGACCAACTATGGCTACACCTTC. Protein product: CASSQVGLTNYGYTF.

Many counts were recorded for this clonotype. This rearrangement joins TRBV4-1 to TRBJ2-1; TRBD1 aligns across 10 bases. V was pared by 1 base and J by 10 bases, with 7 bases of the junction left unmatched. Germline CDR1 reads MGHRA; CDR2 reads YSYEKL. This CDR3 is built from 15 residues. The CDR3 loop reads CASSQVDRGPLEQFF. The CDR3 nucleotides read TGCGCCAGCAGCCAAGTCGACAGGGGGCCTTTGGAGCAGTTCTTC.

In this sample, this clonotype turned up many times. J is TRBJ1-3 and V is TRBV10-3; no clear D. With 2 bases removed from V and 4 bases from J, the gap between germline ends came to 3 bases. The germline V gene encodes CDR1 ENHRY and CDR2 SYGVKD. CDR3 length: 12 residues. CDR3 in amino acids: CAISEEGNTIYF. In nucleotides, the CDR3 is TGTGCCATCAGTGAGGAGGGAAACACCATATATTTT.

The sample holds many counts of this clonotype. This chain uses TRBV10-3 with TRBJ1-2, with 9 bases lining up with TRBD1. J lost 6 bases, V lost 7 bases, and 12 bases had no gene match. This CDR3 contains 15 residues. Per germline, CDR1 ENHRY and CDR2 SYGVKD. This chain's CDR3 is CAITTLDRGFDGYTF. The CDR3 nucleotides read TGTGCCATCACGACACTAGACAGGGGGTTCGATGGCTACACCTTC.

A few counts support this clonotype. The genes are TRBV6-5 and TRBJ2-5; maybe TRBD2 (6 bases). The germline V gene encodes CDR1 MNHEY and CDR2 SVGAGI. V was pared by 7 bases and J by 6 bases, with 24 bases between. There are 16 residues in the CDR3. The CDR3 DNA reads as TGTGCCAGCACCGCAGGAGCGGAGGGATTGGGGAAGACCCAGTACTTC. This encodes CASTAGAEGLGKTQYF.

This clonotype was detected many times. This chain uses TRBV11-2 with TRBJ2-3; 14 bases are a match to TRBD2. CDR3 length equals 16 residues. Losses at the gene ends were 5 bases for V and 6 bases for J; bases not matched to a gene: 7. Germline V gene lookup returns CDR1 SGHAT and CDR2 FQNNGV. CDR3 bases: TGTGCCAGCAGCCCGGGACTAGCGGGGGCCTACGATACGCAGTATTTT. Its translation: CASSPGLAGAYDTQYF.

This clonotype was seen more than once but under ten times. The CDR3 sequence: CASSLSSPRAGPGYEQYF. CDR3 DNA: TGTGCCAGCAGTTTATCTTCCCCCAGGGCAGGGCCGGGCTACGAGCAGTACTTC. This chain connects TRBV27 to TRBJ2-7; a possible D gene is TRBD1 (5 bases). V shed 0 bases and J shed 3 bases, with 21 bases lying between them. The CDR3 spans 18 residues. The V gene's germline CDR1 is MNHEY and CDR2 SMNVEV (reference sequence).

The sample holds a few counts of this clonotype. The rearrangement uses TRBV9 and TRBJ2-3; D possibly corresponds to TRBD1 (6 bases). CDR1 SGDLS and CDR2 YYNGEE come from the germline V gene. Deletions cut 4 bases from V and 0 bases from J, with 12 bases between. The CDR3 length is 15 residues. CDR3 region: CASSPGTYSTDTQYF. The CDR3 DNA is TGTGCCAGCAGCCCCGGGACATATAGCACAGATACGCAGTATTTT.

This chain uses TRBV12-2 with TRBJ2-5; the table's D call TRBD2 went unverified against the DNA. TRBV12-2 is annotated as a pseudogene. The CDR3 consists of 17 residues. Written as DNA, the CDR3 is TGTGCAAGTCGCCCCCCGGGACTAGCGGGGGGGCAGGAGACCCAGTACTTC. This translates into CASRPPGLAGGQETQYF.

CDR3 nucleotide sequence: TGCAGTGCCTTGACTGGGCAGGGTCCCTGGTACACCTTC. Its protein is CSALTGQGPWYTF. This chain uses TRBV20-1 with TRBJ1-2; D possibly corresponds to TRBD1 (5 bases). The CDR3 contains 13 residues. The ends were cut back, 6 bases at V and 11 bases at J, with 22 bases in the middle. CDR1 and CDR2 (germline): DFQATT, SNEGSKA (reference sequence).